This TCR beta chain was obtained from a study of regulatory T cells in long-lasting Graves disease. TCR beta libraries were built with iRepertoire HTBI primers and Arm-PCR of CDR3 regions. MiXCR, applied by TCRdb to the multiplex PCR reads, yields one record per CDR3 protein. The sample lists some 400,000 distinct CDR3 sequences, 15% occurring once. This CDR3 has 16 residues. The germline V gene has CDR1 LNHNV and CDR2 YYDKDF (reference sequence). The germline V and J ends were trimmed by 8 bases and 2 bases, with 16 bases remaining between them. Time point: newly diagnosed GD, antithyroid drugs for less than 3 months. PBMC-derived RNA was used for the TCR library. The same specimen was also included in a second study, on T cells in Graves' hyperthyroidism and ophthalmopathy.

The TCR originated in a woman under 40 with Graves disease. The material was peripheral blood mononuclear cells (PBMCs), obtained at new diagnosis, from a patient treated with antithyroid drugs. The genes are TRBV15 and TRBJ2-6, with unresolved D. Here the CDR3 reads CATRAADLAGANVLTF. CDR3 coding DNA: TGTGCCACCCGGGCAGCCGATCTCGCTGGGGCCAACGTCCTGACTTTC.